Presented here are 25 T cell receptor beta chains from one specimen sequenced in a study of response to subunit inactivated influenza vaccine. TCRdb re-analysed the RT-PCR reads in MiXCR, keeping a single row per CDR3 protein. The sample contains around 750,000 distinct CDR3 sequences, 21% of which appear only once. The sequencing used PBMCs from blood, collected roughly 5 days after vaccination. These TCRs come from a man between 50 and 59 years old who received an inactivated influenza vaccine.

This clonotype was seen repeatedly, ten times or more. This chain connects TRBV4-1 to TRBJ1-2, with a tentative D call TRBD1 (6 bases). Trimming took off 4 bases at V and 3 bases at J, with 12 bases between the two ends. Per the germline V gene, CDR1 is MGHRA and CDR2 is YSYEKL. This CDR3 is built from 14 residues. The CDR3 protein is CASSRGDTDYGYTF. The CDR3 region has the DNA TGCGCCAGCAGCCGGGGGGACACTGACTATGGCTACACCTTC.

The CDR3 bases are TGTGCCAGCAGTGGAGCCGGACTAAATGAGCAGTTCTTC. Its protein product is CASSGAGLNEQFF. The V call is TRBV28, the J call TRBJ2-1; tentatively, D is TRBD2 (6 bases). The CDR3 loop spans 13 amino acids. The germline CDR1 and CDR2 sequences are MDHEN and SYDVKM. V lost 5 bases and J lost 7, with 12 bases in between.

This clonotype has only a few counts. CDR3 protein: CAISEPTSGGTDTQYF. DNA for the CDR3: TGTGCCATCAGTGAACCGACTAGCGGGGGAACAGATACGCAGTATTTT. The rearrangement joins TRBV10-3 to TRBJ2-3; 12 nucleotides line up with TRBD2. Germline V gene lookup returns CDR1 ENHRY and CDR2 SYGVKD. This CDR3 has 16 amino acids. After removal of 3 bases from V and 3 bases from J, the junction contained 4 bases not matched to a gene.

This chain joins TRBV10-3 and TRBJ2-7; tentative D call: TRBD1 (6 bases). The ends were cut back, 6 bases at V and 6 bases at J, with 21 bases in the middle. The CDR3 runs 15 residues. Looked up from germline, CDR1 is ENHRY and CDR2 is SYGVKD. CDR3 DNA sequence: TGTGCCATCAGCCCACAGACACAGGGCTTCGCCGAGCAGTACTTC. Amino acid sequence: CAISPQTQGFAEQYF.

Details on this clonotype: With a much larger clone just one base away, this may be a read error. The chain carries TRBV11-2 and TRBJ2-1; no reliable D call. The germline gives CDR1 SGHAT, CDR2 FQNNGV. The CDR3 is 15 amino acids. The CDR3 sequence: CVSSPTRTSYNEQFF. For the CDR3, the DNA is TGTGTCAGCAGCCCCACTCGGACCAGCTACAATGAGCAGTTCTTC.

This clonotype was seen a few times. The CDR3 end shows no conserved phenylalanine or tryptophan, and so a read error is likely. Because the CDR3's place on the DNA is in doubt, the DNA is left out and the CDR3 is given as listed by TCRdb. The V and J genes are TRBV10-3 and TRBJ2-1; the DNA was not compared with TRBD2, the D call given in the table. Inclusive of both ends, the CDR3 amounts to 12 amino acids. CDR1 is ENHRY and CDR2 is SYGVKD in the germline V gene. CDR3: CAISESGSGGFL.

The chain combines TRBV12-3 or TRBV12-4 with TRBJ2-3; possible D gene TRBD1, 5 bases. This CDR3 has 14 residues. Trimming pared 3 bases from V and 4 bases from J, leaving 11 bases between. This CDR3 is CASSFQGIADTQYF. For the CDR3, the DNA is TGTGCCAGCAGTTTTCAGGGTATCGCAGATACGCAGTATTTT.

The V call is TRBV7-9, the J call TRBJ2-5; possibly TRBD2 for D (5 bases). Germline V gives CDR1 SEHNR, CDR2 FQNEAQ (reference sequence). The V gene lost 5 bases and the J gene lost 6 bases, with 25 bases spanning the gap. This CDR3 comprises 17 residues. CDR3 sequence reads: CASSPRVGLDSLKTQYF. In nucleotides, the CDR3 is TGTGCCAGCAGCCCCCGGGTTGGGTTGGACTCTCTGAAGACCCAGTACTTC.

This clonotype appeared many times. The V and J genes are TRBV10-3 and TRBJ2-1, with TRBD1 matching over 9 bases. The CDR3 totals 13 residues. After removal of 11 bases from V and 3 bases from J, the junction contained 5 bases not matched to a gene. Germline lookup yields CDR1 ENHRY and CDR2 SYGVKD. The CDR3 region is CAPWDRDYNEQFF. The CDR3 nucleotides read TGTGCCCCTTGGGACAGGGACTACAATGAGCAGTTCTTC.

This sequence joins TRBV30 and TRBJ2-1, with D possibly matching TRBD2 (5 bases). The CDR3 is 15 residues long. CDR1 and CDR2 (germline): GTSNPN, SVGIG (reference sequence). The V gene lost 0 bases and the J gene lost 7 bases, with 16 bases spanning the gap. CDR3 sequence reads: CAWSVLSGPRNEQFF. The DNA of the CDR3 is TGTGCCTGGAGTGTATTGAGCGGACCTCGGAATGAGCAGTTCTTC. Filled out from reference TRBV30 and TRBJ2-1, the complete variable domain reads SQTIHQWPATLVQPVGSPLSLECTVEGTSNPNLYWYRQAAGRGLQLLFYSVGIGQISSEVPQNLSASRPQDRQFILSSKKLLLSDSGFYLCAWSVLSGPRNEQFFGPGTRLTVL.

The rearrangement links TRBV9 to TRBJ2-1; a possible D gene is TRBD1 (6 bases). Trimming removed 0 bases from V and 8 bases from J, with 18 bases in between. The CDR3 contains 16 residues. CDR1 is SGDLS and CDR2 is YYNGEE in the germline V gene. In DNA form, the CDR3 reads TGTGCCAGCAGCGTAGCTACGGGGTACAGGGTCCATGAGCAGTTCTTC. Translating it yields CASSVATGYRVHEQFF.

There are a few counts of this clonotype. This chain links TRBV7-2 with TRBJ1-6; D is undetermined. The V end was cut by 1 base, the J end by 7 bases, with 11 bases between. Germline V gene data show CDR1 as SGHTA and CDR2 as FQGNSA. The CDR3 has 15 residues. This chain's CDR3 is CASSLVSTPNSPLHF. CDR3 nucleotides: TGTGCCAGCAGCTTAGTGTCGACACCAAATTCACCCCTCCACTTT. Combining the CDR3 with reference TRBV7-2 and TRBJ1-6 gives the whole variable domain GAGVSQSPSNKVTEKGKDVELRCDPISGHTALYWYRQSLGQGLEFLIYFQGNSAPDKSGLPSDRFSAERTGGSVSTLTIQRTQQEDSAVYLCASSLVSTPNSPLHFGNGTRLTVT.

The sample holds a few counts of this clonotype. The V call is TRBV7-8, the J call TRBJ1-1; D not resolved. V was clipped by 5 bases and J by 4 bases, with 14 bases between them. CDR3 length equals 14 residues. Germline CDR1 reads SGHVS; CDR2 reads FQNEAQ. CDR3 residues: CASSQSRLLTEAFF. The CDR3 nucleotides read TGTGCCAGCAGCCAAAGCAGGCTGCTCACTGAAGCTTTCTTT.

This clonotype was counted at least ten times. The chain links TRBV12-3 or TRBV12-4 to TRBJ2-7; 8 nucleotides align to TRBD1. The CDR3 spans 15 residues. With V trimmed by 4 bases and J by 3 bases, 8 bases remained unmatched. The CDR3 region has the DNA TGTGCCAGCAGTTACAACAGGGGGTTAGGCTACGAGCAGTACTTC. Its protein product is CASSYNRGLGYEQYF.

This clonotype was observed a handful of times. The chain carries TRBV28 and TRBJ1-5; D unresolved. This CDR3 has 14 residues. The ends were cut back, 6 bases at V and 1 base at J, with 10 bases in the middle. Germline V gives CDR1 MDHEN, CDR2 SYDVKM. CDR3 in DNA: TGTGCCAGCAGAATAGGTGAAAGCAATCAGCCCCAGCATTTT. Its translation is CASRIGESNQPQHF.

V and J are TRBV30 and TRBJ1-1; D is ambiguous. V lost 0 bases, J lost 10 bases, and 12 bases lay in between. CDR1 is GTSNPN, CDR2 SVGIG, per germline (reference sequence). This CDR3 is 12 amino acids long. CDR3 sequence reads: CAWSVYLVGAFF. In nucleotides, the CDR3 is TGTGCCTGGAGTGTGTACTTGGTAGGAGCTTTCTTT.

This clonotype was detected a few times. The DNA for the CDR3 is TGTGCCATCATGGAAGGGACTAAATACAATGAGCAGTTCTTC. It translates to CAIMEGTKYNEQFF. This rearrangement joins TRBV10-3 to TRBJ2-1; the match to TRBD2 covers 7 bases. CDR1 and CDR2 (germline): ENHRY, SYGVKD. CDR3 size: 14 residues. Trimming removed 7 bases from V and 4 bases from J; junction bases left unmatched: 7.

This clonotype was picked up many times. The chain uses TRBV29-1 and TRBJ2-1; 7 positions match TRBD2. Germline trimming cut 4 bases from V and 9 bases from J; bases unmatched to any gene: 3. Per germline, CDR1 SQVTM and CDR2 ANQGSEA. The length of the CDR3 is 11 residues. CDR3 region: CSVVGGGEQFF. The CDR3 coding sequence is TGCAGCGTTGTAGGCGGGGGTGAGCAGTTCTTC.

V and J are TRBV20-1 and TRBJ2-2; D tentatively fits TRBD1 or TRBD2 (5 bases each). The length of the CDR3 is 12 residues. The ends were cut back, 7 bases at V and 4 bases at J, with 10 bases in the middle. Germline-derived CDR1 and CDR2 are DFQATT and SNEGSKA (reference sequence). The DNA for the CDR3 is TGCAGTGGCCGGGACGGCACCGGGGAGCTGTTTTTT. This gives the protein CSGRDGTGELFF.

This clonotype occurred a few times. V and J are TRBV5-1 and TRBJ1-2; D ambiguous. The CDR3 has 15 amino acids. In germline, CDR1 is SGHRS, CDR2 YFSETQ. V lost 2 bases and J lost 8, with 19 bases in between. The CDR3 nucleotides read TGCGCCAGCAGCTTTAGTTCTGACCCGAAGGCGGGCTACACCTTC. Its translation: CASSFSSDPKAGYTF.

This clonotype came up a few times. V gene TRBV29-1 combines with J gene TRBJ2-3; tentative D call: TRBD1 (5 bases). There are 13 residues in the CDR3. V gave up 6 bases and J gave up 0 bases, with 10 bases separating them. Germline V gene lookup returns CDR1 SQVTM and CDR2 ANQGSEA. The CDR3 DNA reads as TGCAGCGTCGACAGTACTAGCACAGATACGCAGTATTTT. Its translation: CSVDSTSTDTQYF.

The genes are TRBV28 and TRBJ2-7, with unresolved D. V was clipped by 2 bases and J by 1 base, with 18 bases between them. The CDR3 has 17 residues. Germline CDR1 reads MDHEN; CDR2 reads SYDVKM. CDR3 region: CASSLSPGRRRSYEQYF. The CDR3 nucleotides are TGTGCCAGCAGTTTAAGTCCCGGCCGCAGGCGGTCCTACGAGCAGTACTTC.

This clonotype has just a few counts. The chain is built from TRBV29-1 and TRBJ1-2; 9 positions match TRBD1. CDR1 and CDR2 from the germline V gene are SQVTM and ANQGSEA. Unmatched junction bases numbered 6, after V lost 6 bases and J lost 4 bases. This CDR3 region has 13 residues. CDR3 nucleotides: TGCAGCGTGGACAGGGGACGGGGCTATGGCTACACCTTC. It is translated as CSVDRGRGYGYTF.

There are many counts of this clonotype. V and J are TRBV24-1 and TRBJ2-3; D might be TRBD2 (6 bases). This CDR3 has 15 residues. The V end lost 9 bases, the J end lost 2 bases, and 17 bases lay between the germline ends. Germline V gene data show CDR1 as KGHDR and CDR2 as SFDVKD. CDR3 sequence reads: CATHSGSPATDTQYF. DNA of the CDR3: TGTGCCACCCATAGCGGATCGCCCGCCACAGATACGCAGTATTTT.

This chain joins TRBV11-2 and TRBJ2-1; the match to TRBD2 covers 10 bases. The CDR3 runs 16 residues. Trimming cost V 1 base and J 7 bases; bases outside gene matches: 7. The germline V gene has CDR1 SGHAT and CDR2 FQNNGV. The CDR3 loop reads CASSLGSLAGVNEQFF. CDR3 coding DNA: TGTGCCAGCAGCTTAGGCAGTCTAGCGGGGGTTAATGAGCAGTTCTTC.